This TCR beta chain is from a study of CD8 T cells in Susac syndrome. Regarding the study as a whole: The study conceded that relatively few individuals underwent its TCR sequencing and HLA analysis.

Sequencing of TCR beta, carried out with a high-throughput approach, was applied to CD8+ and CD4+ T cells from the blood. Isolation of CD8+ and CD4+ T cells was performed negatively, whereas enrichment of TEMRA cells was done by FACS. With respect to this clonotype: Its antigen remains unidentified.

Germline CDR1 and CDR2: MDHEN and SYDVKM. V was clipped by 9 bases and J by 2 bases; unmatched bases: 17. There are 17 residues in the CDR3. The authors reverse transcribed roughly 0.5 to 1 ug RNA with random hexamers. By means of immunoSEQ multiplex PCR, TCR beta CDR3 spanning 54 Vbeta and 13 Jbeta underwent amplification. TCRdb reprocessed the immunoSEQ multiplex PCR reads via MiXCR and lists one record per CDR3 protein. The sample holds fewer than 350,000 distinct CDR3 sequences; around 85% are singletons and the top ten take around 0.21%. This receptor was taken from a human donor with multiple sclerosis. V is TRBV28 and J is TRBJ1-1, with 8 bases identical to TRBD1. Input material: CD8+ T cells from PBMCs. CDR3 coding DNA: TGTGCCAGTGATTCCCCCGGGACAGGACAACTAAACACTGAAGCTTTCTTT. Translating gives CASDSPGTGQLNTEAFF.